This is a list of T cell receptor beta chains from one sample in a study of cytomegalovirus exposure and HLA in healthy donors. The protocol was immunoSEQ multiplex PCR, while the TCRdb copy is restricted to in-frame clones and leaves out a portion. The sample lists 85,000 to 95,000 clones; roughly 70% were seen once. Sequencing was performed on PBMCs. All receptors derive from a man aged 25-40 years in good health and CMV-seropositive. Both conserved end residues are part of each CDR3. The order of the fields is clone size, D gene, J gene, V gene, CDR3 protein, CDR3 DNA. A D gene is named only where the DNA matches it firmly. Clone size appears in some rows only: once, few, many, or a class for an expanded clone.

abundance: .
d_gene: .
j_gene: TRBJ2-1
v_gene: TRBV4-1
CDR3aa: CASSQEGPGSIYNEQFF
CDR3nt: TGCGCCAGCAGCCAAGAAGGGCCCGGGAGTATCTACAATGAGCAGTTCTTC

abundance: few
d_gene: TRBD1
j_gene: TRBJ1-4
v_gene: TRBV5-6
CDR3aa: CASTASGTANEKLFF
CDR3nt: TGTGCCAGCACCGCATCCGGGACAGCAAATGAAAAACTGTTTTTT

abundance: .
d_gene: .
j_gene: TRBJ2-1
v_gene: TRBV11-2
CDR3aa: CASSLDFYNEQFF
CDR3nt: TGTGCCAGCAGTTTGGACTTCTACAATGAGCAGTTCTTC

abundance: .
d_gene: TRBD1
j_gene: TRBJ1-1
v_gene: TRBV18
CDR3aa: CASSPHQGEGTEAFF
CDR3nt: TGTGCCAGCTCACCGCATCAGGGGGAAGGGACTGAAGCTTTCTTT

abundance: .
d_gene: TRBD1
j_gene: TRBJ1-6
v_gene: TRBV19
CDR3aa: CASRDRGLGNSPLHF
CDR3nt: TGTGCCAGTAGGGACAGGGGGCTCGGTAATTCACCCCTCCACTTT

abundance: once
d_gene: TRBD1
j_gene: TRBJ1-1
v_gene: TRBV30
CDR3aa: CASLRQGTEAFF
CDR3nt: TGTGCCTCACTCCGACAGGGGACTGAAGCTTTCTTT

abundance: .
d_gene: TRBD1
j_gene: TRBJ1-1
v_gene: TRBV27
CDR3aa: CASRPDRGRDTEAFF
CDR3nt: TGTGCCAGCAGACCGGACAGGGGGCGCGACACTGAAGCTTTCTTT

abundance: few
d_gene: .
j_gene: TRBJ1-4
v_gene: TRBV6-1
CDR3aa: CASFGGGREKLFF
CDR3nt: TGTGCCAGTTTCGGCGGGGGGCGGGAAAAACTGTTTTTT

abundance: .
d_gene: .
j_gene: TRBJ1-1
v_gene: TRBV11-1
CDR3aa: CASSPGTFMNTEAFF
CDR3nt: TGTGCCAGCAGCCCGGGGACATTTATGAACACTGAAGCTTTCTTT

abundance: .
d_gene: .
j_gene: TRBJ2-3
v_gene: TRBV10-1
CDR3aa: CASSPDSTDTQYF
CDR3nt: TGCGCCAGCAGCCCGGACTCCACAGATACGCAGTATTTT

abundance: .
d_gene: TRBD1
j_gene: TRBJ1-2
v_gene: TRBV18
CDR3aa: CASSPPPRGKEHYGYTF
CDR3nt: TGTGCCAGCTCACCACCCCCCAGGGGGAAGGAGCACTATGGCTACACCTTC

abundance: once
d_gene: .
j_gene: TRBJ1-2
v_gene: TRBV7-2
CDR3aa: CASSFSREDGYTF
CDR3nt: TGTGCCAGCAGCTTCAGCAGGGAGGATGGCTACACCTTC

abundance: few
d_gene: .
j_gene: TRBJ1-1
v_gene: TRBV5-4
CDR3aa: CASSLAVSGTEAFF
CDR3nt: TGTGCCAGCAGCTTGGCAGTGTCGGGTACTGAAGCTTTCTTT

abundance: .
d_gene: .
j_gene: TRBJ1-2
v_gene: TRBV9
CDR3aa: CASSAWTDFNYGYTF
CDR3nt: TGTGCCAGCAGCGCCTGGACAGATTTTAACTATGGCTACACCTTC

abundance: .
d_gene: .
j_gene: TRBJ2-7
v_gene: TRBV9
CDR3aa: CASSVAGAVGANEQYF
CDR3nt: TGTGCCAGCAGCGTAGCAGGGGCAGTAGGCGCCAACGAGCAGTACTTC

abundance: .
d_gene: .
j_gene: TRBJ1-5
v_gene: TRBV27
CDR3aa: CASSSQQPGGNQPQHF
CDR3nt: TGTGCCAGCAGTTCACAACAGCCAGGTGGCAATCAGCCCCAGCATTTT

abundance: .
d_gene: .
j_gene: TRBJ2-3
v_gene: TRBV7-9
CDR3aa: CASSLVSSGGDTQYF
CDR3nt: TGTGCCAGCAGCTTAGTGAGTAGCGGAGGGGATACGCAGTATTTT

abundance: few
d_gene: .
j_gene: TRBJ2-7
v_gene: TRBV7-6
CDR3aa: CASSSEDEQYF
CDR3nt: TGTGCCAGCAGCTCCGAGGACGAGCAGTACTTC

abundance: .
d_gene: .
j_gene: TRBJ1-5
v_gene: TRBV19
CDR3aa: CASSIDRGSNQPQHF
CDR3nt: TGTGCCAGTAGTATAGATCGGGGTAGCAATCAGCCCCAGCATTTT

abundance: .
d_gene: .
j_gene: TRBJ2-2
v_gene: TRBV9
CDR3aa: CASSVAPEQGFFTGELFF
CDR3nt: TGTGCCAGCAGCGTAGCGCCAGAACAGGGTTTTTTCACCGGGGAGCTGTTTTTT

abundance: .
d_gene: TRBD1
j_gene: TRBJ2-2
v_gene: TRBV7-7
CDR3aa: CASSRTGDTGELFF
CDR3nt: TGTGCTAGCAGCCGGACAGGGGACACCGGGGAGCTGTTTTTT

abundance: .
d_gene: TRBD2
j_gene: TRBJ2-5
v_gene: TRBV29-1
CDR3aa: CSLPGGSGGAETQYF
CDR3nt: TGCAGCCTCCCCGGAGGTAGCGGGGGAGCGGAGACCCAGTACTTC

abundance: .
d_gene: .
j_gene: TRBJ1-1
v_gene: TRBV6-5
CDR3aa: CASSYSPLEAEAFF
CDR3nt: TGTGCCAGCAGTTACTCCCCGTTAGAGGCTGAAGCTTTCTTT

abundance: .
d_gene: .
j_gene: TRBJ1-5
v_gene: TRBV28
CDR3aa: CATLEGGNQPQHF
CDR3nt: TGTGCCACCCTAGAGGGGGGCAATCAGCCCCAGCATTTT